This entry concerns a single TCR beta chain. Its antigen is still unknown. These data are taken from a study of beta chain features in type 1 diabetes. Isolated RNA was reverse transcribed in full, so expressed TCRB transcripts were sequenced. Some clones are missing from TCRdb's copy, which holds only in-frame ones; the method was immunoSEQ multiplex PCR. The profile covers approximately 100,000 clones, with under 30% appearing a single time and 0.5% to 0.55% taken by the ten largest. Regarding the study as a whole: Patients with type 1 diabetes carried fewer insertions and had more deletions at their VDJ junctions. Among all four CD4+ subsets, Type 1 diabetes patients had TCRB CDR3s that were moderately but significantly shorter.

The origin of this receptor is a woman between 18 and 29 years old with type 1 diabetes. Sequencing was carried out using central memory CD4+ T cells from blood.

CDR3 sequence (DNA): TGTGCTAGCCTGAGGACAGGGAGCTACAATGAGCAGTTCTTC. This sequence encodes CASLRTGSYNEQFF. The V gene is TRBV12-5, the J gene TRBJ2-1; 8 bases are shared with TRBD1. This CDR3 is 14 amino acids long. V was pared by 9 bases and J by 3 bases, with 7 bases of the junction left unmatched. The germline V gene encodes CDR1 LGHNT and CDR2 FRNRAP.